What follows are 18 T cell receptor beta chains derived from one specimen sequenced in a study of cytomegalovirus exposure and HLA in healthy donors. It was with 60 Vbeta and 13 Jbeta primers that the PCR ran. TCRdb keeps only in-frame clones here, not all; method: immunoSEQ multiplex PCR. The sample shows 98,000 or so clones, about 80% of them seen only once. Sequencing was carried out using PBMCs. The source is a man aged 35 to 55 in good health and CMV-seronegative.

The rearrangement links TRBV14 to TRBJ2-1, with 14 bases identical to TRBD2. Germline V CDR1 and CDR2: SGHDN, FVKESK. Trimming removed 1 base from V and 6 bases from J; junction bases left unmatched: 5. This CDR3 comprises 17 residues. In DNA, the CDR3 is TGTGCCAGCAGCCAAGCGGGACTAGCGGGAGTAGGCAATGAGCAGTTCTTC. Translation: CASSQAGLAGVGNEQFF. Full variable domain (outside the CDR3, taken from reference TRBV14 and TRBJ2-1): EAGVTQFPSHSVIEKGQTVTLRCDPISGHDNLYWYRRVMGKEIKFLLHFVKESKQDESGMPNNRFLAERTGGTYSTLKVQPAELEDSGVYFCASSQAGLAGVGNEQFFGPGTRLTVL.

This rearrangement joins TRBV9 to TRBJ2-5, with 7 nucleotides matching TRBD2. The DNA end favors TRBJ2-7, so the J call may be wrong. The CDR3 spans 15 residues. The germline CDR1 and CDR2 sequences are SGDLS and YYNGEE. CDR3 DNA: TGTGCCAGCACCCCAGGTGCGGGAGACGGCTACGAGCAGTACTTC. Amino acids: CASTPGAGDGYEQYF.

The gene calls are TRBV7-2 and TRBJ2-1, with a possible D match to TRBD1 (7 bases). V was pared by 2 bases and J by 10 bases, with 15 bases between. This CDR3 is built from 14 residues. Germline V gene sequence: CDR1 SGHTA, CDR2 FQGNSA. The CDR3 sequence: CASSLRWQGGEQFF. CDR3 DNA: TGTGCCAGCAGCTTAAGGTGGCAGGGGGGCGAGCAGTTCTTC.

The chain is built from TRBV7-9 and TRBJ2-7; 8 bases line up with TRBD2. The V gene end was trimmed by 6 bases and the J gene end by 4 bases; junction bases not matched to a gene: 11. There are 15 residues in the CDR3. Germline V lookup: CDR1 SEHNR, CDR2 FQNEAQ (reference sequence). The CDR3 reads CASRSGTRTPYEQYF. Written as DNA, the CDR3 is TGTGCCAGCAGGTCCGGGACTAGAACCCCTTACGAGCAGTACTTC.

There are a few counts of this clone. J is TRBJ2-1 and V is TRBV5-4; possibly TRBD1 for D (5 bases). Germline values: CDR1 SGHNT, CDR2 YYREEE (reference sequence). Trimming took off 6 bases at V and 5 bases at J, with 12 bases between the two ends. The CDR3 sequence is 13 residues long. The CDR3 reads CASTTGPDNEQFF. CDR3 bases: TGTGCCAGCACCACAGGCCCAGACAATGAGCAGTTCTTC.

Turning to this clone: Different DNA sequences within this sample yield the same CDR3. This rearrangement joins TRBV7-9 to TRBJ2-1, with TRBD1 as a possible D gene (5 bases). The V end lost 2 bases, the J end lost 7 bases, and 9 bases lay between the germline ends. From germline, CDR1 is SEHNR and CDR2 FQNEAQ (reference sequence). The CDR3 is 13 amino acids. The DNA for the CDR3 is TGTGCCAGCAGCTTAACTCAGGGAAATGAGCAGTTCTTC. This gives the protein CASSLTQGNEQFF. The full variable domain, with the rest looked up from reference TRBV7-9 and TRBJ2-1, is DTGVSQNPRHKITKRGQNVTFRCDPISEHNRLYWYRQTLGQGPEFLTYFQNEAQLEKSRLLSDRFSAERPKGSFSTLEIQRTEQGDSAMYLCASSLTQGNEQFFGPGTRLTVL.

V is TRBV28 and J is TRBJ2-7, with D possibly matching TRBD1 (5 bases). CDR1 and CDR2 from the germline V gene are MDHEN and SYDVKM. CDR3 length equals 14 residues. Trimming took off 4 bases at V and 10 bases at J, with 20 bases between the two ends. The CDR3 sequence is CASSYQDTRYQQYF. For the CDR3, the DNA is TGTGCCAGCAGTTATCAGGACACTCGATACCAACAGTACTTC.

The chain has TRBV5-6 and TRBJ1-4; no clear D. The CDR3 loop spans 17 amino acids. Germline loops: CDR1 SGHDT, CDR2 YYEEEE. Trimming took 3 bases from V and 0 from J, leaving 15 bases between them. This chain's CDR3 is CASSSYRRDATNEKLFF. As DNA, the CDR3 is TGTGCCAGCAGCTCATACCGGAGGGATGCAACTAATGAAAAACTGTTTTTT.

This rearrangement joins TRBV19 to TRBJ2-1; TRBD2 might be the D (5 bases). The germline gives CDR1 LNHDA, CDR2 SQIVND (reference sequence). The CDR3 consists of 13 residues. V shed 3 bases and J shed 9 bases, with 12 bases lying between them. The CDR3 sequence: CASSIFLASEQFF. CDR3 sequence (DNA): TGTGCCAGTAGTATTTTTCTAGCAAGTGAGCAGTTCTTC.

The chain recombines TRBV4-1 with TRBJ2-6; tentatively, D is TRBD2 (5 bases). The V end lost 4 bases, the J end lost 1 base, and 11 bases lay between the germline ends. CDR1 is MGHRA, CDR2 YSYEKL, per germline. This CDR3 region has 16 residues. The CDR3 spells CASSPGVRSGANVLTF. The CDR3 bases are TGCGCCAGCAGCCCCGGGGTTAGGTCTGGGGCCAACGTCCTGACTTTC.

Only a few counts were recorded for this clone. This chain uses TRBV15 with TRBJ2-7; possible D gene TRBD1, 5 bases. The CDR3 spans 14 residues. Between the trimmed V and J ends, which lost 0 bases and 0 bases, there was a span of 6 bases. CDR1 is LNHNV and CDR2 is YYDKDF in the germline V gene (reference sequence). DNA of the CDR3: TGTGCCACCAGCAGAGACAGGGCCTCCTACGAGCAGTACTTC. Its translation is CATSRDRASYEQYF.

The CDR3 loop reads CASSSTSGTYNEQFF. In DNA, the CDR3 is TGTGCCAGCAGCTCGACTAGCGGCACCTACAATGAGCAGTTCTTC. The V call is TRBV7-2, the J call TRBJ2-1; TRBD2 matches at 9 bases. The CDR3 covers 15 residues. Losses at the gene ends were 4 bases for V and 2 bases for J; bases not matched to a gene: 3. The germline V gene encodes CDR1 SGHTA and CDR2 FQGNSA.

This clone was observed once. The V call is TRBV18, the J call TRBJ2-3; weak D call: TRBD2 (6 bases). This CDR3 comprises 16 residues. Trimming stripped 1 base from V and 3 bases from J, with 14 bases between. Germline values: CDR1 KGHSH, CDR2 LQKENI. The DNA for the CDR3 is TGTGCCAGCTCACCACTCGCGGGGAGAGGAACAGATACGCAGTATTTT. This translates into CASSPLAGRGTDTQYF.

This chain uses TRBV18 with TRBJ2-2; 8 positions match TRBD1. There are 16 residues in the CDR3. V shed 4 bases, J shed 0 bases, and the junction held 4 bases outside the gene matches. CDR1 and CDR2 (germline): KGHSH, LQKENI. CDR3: CASSRDRRSNTGELFF. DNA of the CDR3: TGTGCCAGCTCACGGGACAGGCGGTCGAACACCGGGGAGCTGTTTTTT.

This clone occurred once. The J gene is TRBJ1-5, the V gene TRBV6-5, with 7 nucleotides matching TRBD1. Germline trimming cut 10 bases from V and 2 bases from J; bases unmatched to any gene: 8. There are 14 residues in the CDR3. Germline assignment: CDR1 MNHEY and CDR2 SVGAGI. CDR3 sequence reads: CATWDRGRNQPQHF. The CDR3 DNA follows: TGTGCCACCTGGGACAGAGGACGCAATCAGCCCCAGCATTTT.

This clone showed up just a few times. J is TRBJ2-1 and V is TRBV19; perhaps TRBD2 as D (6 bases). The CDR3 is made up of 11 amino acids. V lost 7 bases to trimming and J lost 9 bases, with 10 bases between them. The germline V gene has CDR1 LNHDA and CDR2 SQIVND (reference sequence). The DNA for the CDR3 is TGTGCCAGTACGGGGCGGGGTGAGCAGTTCTTC. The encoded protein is CASTGRGEQFF.

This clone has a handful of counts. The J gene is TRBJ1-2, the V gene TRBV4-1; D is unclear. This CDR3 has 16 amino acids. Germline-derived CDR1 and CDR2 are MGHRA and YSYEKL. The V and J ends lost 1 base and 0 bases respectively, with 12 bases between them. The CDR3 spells CASSQVLGGANYGYTF. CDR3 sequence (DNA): TGCGCCAGCAGCCAAGTGTTGGGAGGAGCTAACTATGGCTACACCTTC.

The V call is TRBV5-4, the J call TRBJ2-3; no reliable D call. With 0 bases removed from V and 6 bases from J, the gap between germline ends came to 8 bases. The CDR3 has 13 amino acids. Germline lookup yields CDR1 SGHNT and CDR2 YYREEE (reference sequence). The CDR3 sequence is CASSLDLGDTQYF. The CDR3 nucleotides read TGTGCCAGCAGCTTGGACCTCGGGGATACGCAGTATTTT.